The clone carrying this T cell receptor beta chain was found many times. Its antigen is unidentified. This sample was included in a study of T-cell reconstitution after alpha-beta-depleted transplantation in children. Findings and limits, study-wide: Recipient T cells and thymic progenitors that survived were the source of the high TCRbeta diversity seen at day 60 in some patients.

V gave up 4 bases and J gave up 3 bases; unmatched junction bases: 6. The CDR3 runs to 14 residues. From germline, CDR1 is SQVTM and CDR2 ANQGSEA. TCRbeta library construction was performed incorporating unique molecular identifiers. A single record per CDR3 protein comes from TCRdb applying MiXCR to the PCR reads. This table holds about 160,000 distinct CDR3 sequences, 11% found once. This chain joins TRBV29-1 and TRBJ2-3, with 8 positions matching TRBD2. This clonotype was sampled from a boy aged 2 to 10 with acute myeloid leukemia, due to receive a stem cell transplant. The sample was PBMCs, taken before TCRalphabeta/CD19-depleted stem cell transplant. DNA of the CDR3: TGCAGCGTTGTTCCCCTAGCGGGTACAGATACGCAGTATTTT. Its protein product is CSVVPLAGTDTQYF.